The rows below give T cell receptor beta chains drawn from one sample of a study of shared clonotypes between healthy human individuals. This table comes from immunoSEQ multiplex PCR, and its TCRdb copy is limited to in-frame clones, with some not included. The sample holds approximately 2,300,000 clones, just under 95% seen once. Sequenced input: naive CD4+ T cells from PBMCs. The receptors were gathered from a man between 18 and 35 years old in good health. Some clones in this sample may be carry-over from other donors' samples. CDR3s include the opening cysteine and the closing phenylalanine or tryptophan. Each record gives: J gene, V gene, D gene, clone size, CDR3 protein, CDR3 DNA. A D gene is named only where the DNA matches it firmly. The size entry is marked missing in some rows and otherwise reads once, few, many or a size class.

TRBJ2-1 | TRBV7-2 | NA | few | CASSLAGPSYNEQFF | TGTGCCAGCAGCTTAGCGGGCCCCTCCTACAATGAGCAGTTCTTC
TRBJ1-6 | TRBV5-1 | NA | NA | CASTPHVGSPLHF | TGCGCCAGCACCCCCCACGTAGGCTCACCCCTCCACTTT
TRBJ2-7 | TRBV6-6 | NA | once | CASSYERDAREQYF | TGTGCCAGCAGTTACGAAAGGGACGCCCGAGAGCAGTACTTC
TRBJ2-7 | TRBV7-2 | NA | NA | CASSRLPASGGSYEQYF | TGTGCCAGCAGCCGACTCCCTGCGTCAGGAGGTTCCTACGAGCAGTACTTC
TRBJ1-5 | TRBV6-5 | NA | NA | CASTSLPPEGQPQHF | TGTGCCAGCACCTCTCTCCCCCCAGAGGGCCAGCCCCAGCATTTT
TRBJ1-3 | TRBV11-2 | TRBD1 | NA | CASSLDLAGGSGNTIYF | TGTGCCAGCAGCTTAGATCTTGCAGGGGGGTCTGGAAACACCATATATTTT
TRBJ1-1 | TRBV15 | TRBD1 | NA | CATSRRPGTGRNTEAFF | TGTGCCACCAGCAGACGTCCCGGGACAGGGCGGAACACTGAAGCTTTCTTT
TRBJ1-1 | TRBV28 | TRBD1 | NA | CASRTGARNTEAFF | TGTGCCAGCAGAACAGGGGCGCGGAACACTGAAGCTTTCTTT
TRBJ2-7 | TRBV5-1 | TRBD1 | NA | CASSLGQGSEQYF | TGCGCCAGCAGCTTGGGACAGGGTAGCGAGCAGTACTTC
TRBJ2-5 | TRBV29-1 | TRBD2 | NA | CSVVASGGETQYF | TGCAGCGTTGTCGCTAGCGGGGGGGAGACCCAGTACTTC
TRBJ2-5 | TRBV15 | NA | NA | CATSPGADQETQYF | TGTGCCACCAGCCCCGGTGCCGACCAAGAGACCCAGTACTTC
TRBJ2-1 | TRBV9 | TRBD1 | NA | CASSVAAGGYNEQFF | TGTGCCAGCAGCGTAGCGGCAGGGGGTTACAATGAGCAGTTCTTC
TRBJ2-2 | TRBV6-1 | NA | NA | CASSELSRNTGELFF | TGTGCCAGCAGTGAACTGTCCCGGAACACCGGGGAGCTGTTTTTT
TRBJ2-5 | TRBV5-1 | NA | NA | CASSLRVREETQYF | TGCGCCAGCAGCTTGAGAGTCAGGGAAGAGACCCAGTACTTC
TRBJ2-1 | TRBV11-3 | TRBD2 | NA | CASSPGLAGGSYNEQFF | TGTGCCAGCAGCCCGGGACTAGCGGGAGGATCCTACAATGAGCAGTTCTTC
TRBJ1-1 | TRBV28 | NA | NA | CASSLSRQGMNTEAFF | TGTGCCAGCAGTTTATCTCGGCAGGGGATGAACACTGAAGCTTTCTTT
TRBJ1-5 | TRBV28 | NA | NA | CASRRPGNQPQHF | TGTGCCAGCAGGCGGCCAGGGAATCAGCCCCAGCATTTT
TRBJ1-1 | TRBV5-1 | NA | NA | CASSLITDNTEAFF | TGCGCCAGCAGCTTGATAACAGACAACACTGAAGCTTTCTTT
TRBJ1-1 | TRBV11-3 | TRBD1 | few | CASSLVGTATEAFF | TGTGCCAGCAGCTTAGTCGGGACAGCCACTGAAGCTTTCTTT
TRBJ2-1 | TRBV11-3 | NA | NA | CASSRGQGTYNEQFF | TGTGCCAGCAGCCGGGGCCAAGGGACCTACAATGAGCAGTTCTTC
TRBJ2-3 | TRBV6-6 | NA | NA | CASGAPVTDTQYF | TGTGCCAGTGGGGCGCCCGTCACAGATACGCAGTATTTT
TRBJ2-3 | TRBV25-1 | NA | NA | CASSEWGMGTDTQYF | TGTGCCAGCAGTGAATGGGGGATGGGCACAGATACGCAGTATTTT
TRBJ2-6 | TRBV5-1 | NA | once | CASSVTVPGANVLTF | TGCGCCAGCAGCGTAACGGTTCCTGGGGCCAACGTCCTGACTTTC
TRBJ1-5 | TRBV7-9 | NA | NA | CASSSAGADQPQHF | TGTGCCAGCAGCTCCGCCGGCGCGGATCAGCCCCAGCATTTT
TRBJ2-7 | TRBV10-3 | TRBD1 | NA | CAISTGGPNPYEQYF | TGTGCCATCAGTACAGGGGGCCCTAACCCCTACGAGCAGTACTTC
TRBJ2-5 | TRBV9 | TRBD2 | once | CASSVLAGGPQETQYF | TGTGCCAGCAGCGTTCTAGCGGGAGGCCCCCAAGAGACCCAGTACTTC
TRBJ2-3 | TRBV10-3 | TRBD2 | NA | CAISSGGSDTQYF | TGTGCCATCTCTAGCGGGGGGTCAGATACGCAGTATTTT